This TCR beta chain was recovered during a study of low-dose radiotherapy and immunotherapy resistance in tumors (dated by TCRdb to about 2022). Concerning the study at large: In Cohort 1, each fraction delivered 0.5 Gy every 2 weeks, and the prescribed total PTV dose was 6.5 Gy. Cohort 2 received 1 Gy per fraction every two weeks, with a total of 13 Gy over 26 weeks. Nivolumab and ipilimumab were both given intravenously, with nivolumab at a 240 mg flat dose every two weeks and ipilimumab at 1 mg/kg every six weeks. Cyclophosphamide 200 mg/m2 was given intravenously every two weeks, one day before each radiation and immunotherapy administration. Patients took aspirin 300 mg orally once daily for four cycles, starting on cycle 1 day 1. Trial participants were not randomized into treatment groups. The translational analysis covered eight patients: three from the first dose cohort and the first five from the second dose cohort.

The sequencer listed for this sample is Illumina HiSeq 2500. Superscript III and a set of TRAV- and TRBV-specific primers were used to synthesize first-strand cDNA, so that both TCRalpha and TCRbeta chains were covered. TCRs were amplified with Phusion for about 21 PCR cycles, with a constant-region primer paired with the adapter attached to the V primers. Isolated mRNA was amplified with the MessageAmp II aRNA Amplification Kit, using an approximately 16-hour in vitro transcription at 37°C. The Dynabeads mRNA DIRECT Purification Kit was used to isolate mRNA for TCR sequencing. Indexed Illumina adapters were added in a second Phusion PCR of 20 to 25 cycles, after which AMPure XP beads were used to purify the products. Per the authors' processing: Custom Perl scripts pooled TCR sequences encoding the same protein, removed out-of-frame sequences and computed each clonotype's abundance. Any TCR sequence supported by only a single read was excluded from analysis. The metrics used to describe the repertoires included Shannon entropy, Gini index, clonality, richness, and the frequency of TCRs shared between repertoires. Clones were called with MiXCR by TCRdb after fastp trimmed the public reads at Q25, and only in-frame beta chains were retained. Each entry is one CDR3 protein sequence, shown with its most common DNA and genes. The V and J calls and clone size are TCRdb's, not the authors'. Here the sample has some 82,000 distinct CDR3 sequences; approximately 20% occur a single time. The ten largest clones take up around 6.1% of the sample.

The germline V gene (reference sequence) specifies LNHDA as CDR1 and SQIVND as CDR2. V is cut back by 4 bases and J by 5 bases, with 7 bases in the junction unmatched. The CDR3 runs 14 amino acids, cysteine and phenylalanine included. This entry keeps only the CDR3 DNA: 42 bases, framed from base 1. This clonotype came up many times. No antigen is known for it. No base qualities exist here, and no much larger clone lies one base off it. Taken with the paper, the label for time point translates to: before trial treatment. Donors were enrolled in RACIN, a single-arm phase I dose-escalation trial combining nivolumab, ipilimumab, aspirin, low-dose cyclophosphamide and low-dose radiotherapy. Eligible patients had advanced, TIL-negative solid tumors.

This receptor was taken from a male donor with prostate cancer. The chain employs TRBV19 and TRBJ1-1, and TRBD1 aligns with 7 junction nucleotides. This sample comprised PBMCs, obtained before treatment. This receptor has the CDR3 CASSTPTGSTEAFF. The nucleotide sequence reads TGTGCCAGTAGTACCCCGACAGGGAGTACTGAAGCTTTCTTT.